The 19 T cell receptor beta chains below come from one sample, sequenced in a study of CXCR3-negative and CXCR3-positive naive CD8 T cells. The libraries of TRB cDNA were prepared using 5' RACE with UMI labels. TCRdb reprocessed the 5' RACE reads and stores each CDR3 protein as one record, lacking DNA. This sample carries about 50,000 distinct CDR3 sequences, with 0.35% to 0.5% going to the ten biggest clones. The source material was naive CXCR3- CD8+ T cells from blood. The subset here: CD45RO-CCR7+CD27+CD95- naive CD8+ T cells lacking CXCR3 (TNR3-). The origin of the receptors is a human donor in good health. Some clones in this sample may be carry-over from other donors' samples.

The rearrangement uses TRBV20-1 and TRBJ2-7; the TCRdb call, TRBD2, lacks DNA for checking. This CDR3 is built from 15 residues. Germline CDR1 is DFQATT and CDR2 is SNEGSKA (reference sequence). CDR3: CSARSAGGQYYEQYF.

The genes are TRBV4-3 and TRBJ1-2; TCRdb reports TRBD1, a call that lacks DNA to check it against. The CDR3 spans 15 residues. The germline CDR1 and CDR2 sequences are LGHNA and YSLEER. CDR3 residues: CASSQDKGGWDGYTF.

The gene calls are TRBV6-2 or TRBV6-3 and TRBJ2-7; TCRdb selects TRBD1, and the lack of DNA leaves this call unchecked. This CDR3 has 18 residues. Looked up from germline, CDR1 is MNHEY and CDR2 is SVGEGT. The CDR3 protein is CASSYPVPGGGATYEQYF.

The chain employs TRBV5-1 and TRBJ2-7; without DNA, the TCRdb call of TRBD1 cannot be checked. Per germline, CDR1 SGHRS and CDR2 YFSETQ. The CDR3 sequence is 18 residues long. CDR3 region: CASSLGTGRNLFPYEQYF.

The chain recombines TRBV6-2 or TRBV6-3 with TRBJ2-7; no DNA is available, so the TRBD1 call from TCRdb remains unchecked. Germline V lookup: CDR1 MNHEY, CDR2 SVGEGT. This CDR3 is 15 amino acids long. The CDR3 here is CASRQGQEPSYEQYF.

The chain employs TRBV12-3 or TRBV12-4 and TRBJ2-1; lacking DNA, the TRBD1 call made by TCRdb goes unchecked. CDR3 size: 15 residues. CDR3 protein: CASSFGQGPNNEQFF.

The CDR3 spells CSARDRGWNSPLHF. The V and J genes are TRBV20-1 and TRBJ1-6; the TRBD1 assignment by TCRdb is unverifiable without DNA. Looked up from germline, CDR1 is DFQATT and CDR2 is SNEGSKA (reference sequence). This CDR3 is built from 14 residues.

V gene TRBV29-1 combines with J gene TRBJ2-1; TCRdb designates TRBD2, a call that cannot be tested without DNA. The CDR3 is 15 amino acids. In germline, CDR1 is SQVTM, CDR2 ANQGSEA. CDR3 in amino acids: CSVGGTSGMDNEQFF.

The chain has TRBV6-2 or TRBV6-3 and TRBJ2-1; no DNA is available, so the TRBD1 call from TCRdb remains unchecked. Looked up from germline, CDR1 is MNHEY and CDR2 is SVGEGT. The CDR3 is 14 residues long. The CDR3 sequence is CASSTPSERGEQFF.

The chain carries TRBV29-1 and TRBJ2-2; TCRdb selects TRBD2, and the lack of DNA leaves this call unchecked. The CDR3 is made up of 14 amino acids. Germline assignment: CDR1 SQVTM and CDR2 ANQGSEA. The CDR3 here is CSVGGGVRTGELFF.

The chain is built from TRBV4-1 and TRBJ1-1; the D gene TCRdb calls, TRBD1, cannot be checked with no DNA. This CDR3 contains 15 residues. The germline V gene has CDR1 MGHRA and CDR2 YSYEKL. The CDR3 region is CASSPQGQGRAEAFF.

The genes are TRBV6-5 and TRBJ2-2. The length of the CDR3 is 14 residues. Germline assignment: CDR1 MNHEY and CDR2 SVGAGI. The chain's CDR3 is CASSFEGFTGELFF.

The CDR3 here is CATSTPSGRIYEQYF. The rearrangement joins TRBV15 to TRBJ2-7; checking the TCRdb D call of TRBD2 is not possible without DNA. The CDR3 has 15 amino acids. CDR1 LNHNV and CDR2 YYDKDF come from the germline V gene (reference sequence).

This chain joins TRBV27 and TRBJ1-2. The CDR3 totals 12 residues. Per germline, CDR1 MNHEY and CDR2 SMNVEV (reference sequence). CDR3: CASSQGNYGYTF.

The rearrangement joins TRBV6-4 to TRBJ2-3; absent DNA, TCRdb's TRBD1 call cannot be checked. The length of the CDR3 is 14 residues. Germline CDR1 MRHNA, CDR2 SNTAGT. The CDR3 loop reads CASSEGGGMNTQYF.

The V gene is TRBV6-2 or TRBV6-3, the J gene TRBJ2-1; TCRdb indicates TRBD2, and absent DNA this call remains unverified. The CDR3 is 14 amino acids. Germline V gene sequence: CDR1 MNHEY, CDR2 SVGEGT. CDR3 sequence: CASFAGGLRNEQFF.

The chain recombines TRBV2 with TRBJ2-7. CDR3 size: 14 residues. Per the germline V gene, CDR1 is SNHLY and CDR2 is FYNNEI. CDR3 region: CAKQGQPFSYEQYF.

The genes are TRBV5-5 and TRBJ2-7. This CDR3 has 15 residues. The germline V gene has CDR1 SGHKS and CDR2 YYEKEE (reference sequence). CDR3 sequence reads: CASSVGHQPVYEQYF.

J is TRBJ2-7 and V is TRBV7-9; checking the TCRdb D call of TRBD1 is not possible without DNA. This CDR3 comprises 13 residues. Germline loops: CDR1 SEHNR, CDR2 FQNEAQ (reference sequence). This CDR3 is CASSLEQGTEQYF.